A selection of T cell receptor beta chains follows, all from one sample in a study of blood T cell repertoires in COVID-19. Sequenced by immunoSEQ multiplex PCR; TCRdb stores in-frame clones only, minus some. Here the sample spans about 300,000 clones, roughly 90% being singletons. The material sequenced was peripheral blood. These receptor sequences come from a man aged 18 to 30 who had recovered from COVID-19. CDR3s include the opening cysteine and the closing phenylalanine or tryptophan. A D gene is named only where the DNA matches it firmly. The size field is filled for only some rows; it gives once, few, many or a size class.

v_call	clone_size	j_call	cdr3_length	d_call	cdr3_nt	cdr3_aa
TRBV7-8	few	TRBJ2-5	13	NA	TGTGCCAGCAGCCCACGGACAAGCAACCACCAGTACTTC	CASSPRTSNHQYF
TRBV18	few	TRBJ2-7	13	NA	TGTGCCAGCTCACCTGACAGAGCCTACGAGCAGTACTTC	CASSPDRAYEQYF
TRBV2	NA	TRBJ1-2	15	NA	TGTGCCAGCAGTTTTGACAGGTCCCTAGACTATGGCTACACCTTC	CASSFDRSLDYGYTF
TRBV6-1	once	TRBJ1-6	16	NA	TGTGCCAGCAGTGAAGGGAGGCCGTCAGATAATTCACCCCTCCACTTT	CASSEGRPSDNSPLHF
TRBV15	once	TRBJ2-2	13	NA	TGTGCCACCAGCCAGGGGGGCACCGGGGAGCTGTTTTTT	CATSQGGTGELFF
TRBV2	few	TRBJ2-3	17	TRBD2	TGTGCCAGCAGTGATTCCGGGGGGGTTCGGGGCACAGATACGCAGTATTTT	CASSDSGGVRGTDTQYF
TRBV19	NA	TRBJ2-7	17	TRBD2	TGTGCCAGTAGTATTTCTCTGACTAGCGGATTTGCCTACGAGCAGTACTTC	CASSISLTSGFAYEQYF
TRBV30	NA	TRBJ1-6	13	NA	TGTGCCTGGAGTGTTAACACGGGATCACCCCTCCACTTT	CAWSVNTGSPLHF
TRBV5-1	NA	TRBJ2-1	17	TRBD2	TGCGCCAGCAGCCCCGGACTAGCGGCTGGTGGTGACAATGAGCAGTTCTTC	CASSPGLAAGGDNEQFF
TRBV19	NA	TRBJ1-5	15	NA	TGTGCCAGTAGAACGGCATACAGGGTCAATCAGCCCCAGCATTTT	CASRTAYRVNQPQHF
TRBV6-2/TRBV6-3	few	TRBJ1-4	15	NA	TGTGCCAGCAGTTACTACCGAGGAGAGAATGAAAAACTGTTTTTT	CASSYYRGENEKLFF
TRBV9	NA	TRBJ2-7	15	NA	TGTGCCAGCAGCGTAGGTGTACAGGGCACCTACGAGCAGTACTTC	CASSVGVQGTYEQYF
TRBV6-4	NA	TRBJ1-1	14	NA	TGTGCCAGCAGTAAAACAGGGTGGAACACTGAAGCTTTCTTT	CASSKTGWNTEAFF
TRBV3-1/TRBV3-2	NA	TRBJ1-2	16	NA	TGTGCCAGCAGCCAAGCCGCACCAGGGGAGGGCTATGGCTACACCTTC	CASSQAAPGEGYGYTF
TRBV3-1/TRBV3-2	once	TRBJ2-5	15	NA	TGTGCCAGCAGCCAAATCAGCAGGGCCCAAGAGACCCAGTACTTC	CASSQISRAQETQYF
TRBV28	NA	TRBJ2-4	16	TRBD2	TGTGCCAGCGGGGAAAGCGGGGGGGCCGTCAAAAACATTCAGTACTTC	CASGESGGAVKNIQYF
TRBV5-6	NA	TRBJ1-1	16	TRBD1	TGTGCCAGCAGCTCATTATGGACAGGGGGAAACACTGAAGCTTTCTTT	CASSSLWTGGNTEAFF
TRBV6-5	NA	TRBJ2-3	15	TRBD1	TGTGCCAGCAGCCACGGGACAGGGCTCACAGATACGCAGTATTTT	CASSHGTGLTDTQYF
TRBV7-9	NA	TRBJ1-2	14	TRBD1	TGTGCCAGCAGCTCGACAGGGGAGCCTTATGGCTACACCTTC	CASSSTGEPYGYTF
TRBV16	NA	TRBJ1-2	11	NA	TGTGCCAGCAGCCAATTTAATGGCTACACCTTC	CASSQFNGYTF
TRBV29-1	NA	TRBJ1-2	14	NA	TGCAGCGTTGAGAGCCCCAGGGAAAACTATGGCTACACCTTC	CSVESPRENYGYTF
TRBV10-2	NA	TRBJ2-1	16	TRBD2	TGCGCCAGCAGTGAGCCCCCAGCGGGAGGCCACAATGAGCAGTTCTTC	CASSEPPAGGHNEQFF
TRBV4-1	few	TRBJ1-6	16	TRBD1	TGCGCCAGCAGCCGTTCAGGGGGCGCGGATAATTCACCCCTCCACTTT	CASSRSGGADNSPLHF
TRBV9	NA	TRBJ1-4	15	TRBD1	TGTGCCAGCAGCCCCCGACAGGGACTTAATGAAAAACTGTTTTTT	CASSPRQGLNEKLFF
TRBV5-4	NA	TRBJ1-6	14	NA	TGTGCCAGCAGCTCCGGACAGTTTTCTTCGCCCCTCCACTTT	CASSSGQFSSPLHF
TRBV11-3	NA	TRBJ2-2	14	NA	TGTGCCAGCAGCCCCGGGATGGGCACCGGGGAGCTGTTTTTT	CASSPGMGTGELFF
TRBV28	NA	TRBJ2-1	14	TRBD1	TGTGCCAGCAGTACGGGACAGGGAACGGGTGAGCAGTTCTTC	CASSTGQGTGEQFF
TRBV2	NA	TRBJ2-1	15	TRBD1	TGTGCCAGTAGAGCCGGGACAGAAAATTACAATGAGCAGTTCTTC	CASRAGTENYNEQFF
TRBV9	NA	TRBJ1-3	16	NA	TGTGCCAGCAGCGTTACGGGGGGCCGTGTTGAAAACACCATATATTTT	CASSVTGGRVENTIYF
TRBV7-8	NA	TRBJ2-1	15	TRBD2	TGTGCCAGCAGCCAGAGGACTAGCATTTCAAATGAGCAGTTCTTC	CASSQRTSISNEQFF
TRBV6-5	NA	TRBJ2-1	15	NA	TGTGCCAGCAGTTACTCGACATCGGGATACAATGAGCAGTTCTTC	CASSYSTSGYNEQFF
TRBV27	NA	TRBJ1-2	12	NA	TGTGCCAGCTCCGACAGCCTCTATGGCTACACCTTC	CASSDSLYGYTF
TRBV5-5	NA	TRBJ1-2	16	NA	TGTGCCAGCAGCTCATTAGGGACACCGAACCCCTATGGCTACACCTTC	CASSSLGTPNPYGYTF
TRBV3-1/TRBV3-2	NA	TRBJ1-6	16	TRBD1	TGTGCCAGCAGCCAAGGGGGGCAGGGGGCTGGTTCACCCCTCCACTTT	CASSQGGQGAGSPLHF
TRBV7-2	NA	TRBJ1-6	15	NA	TGTGCCAGCAGCCCGACTCCGCTCTCTAATTCACCCCTCCACTTT	CASSPTPLSNSPLHF
TRBV19	few	TRBJ1-5	15	NA	TGTGCCAGTAGTATGGGCGGGATTAGCAATCAGCCCCAGCATTTT	CASSMGGISNQPQHF
TRBV6-5	NA	TRBJ1-2	13	NA	TGTGCCAGCAGTTATTCCTCCTTCTATGGCTACACCTTC	CASSYSSFYGYTF
TRBV7-9	once	TRBJ2-1	14	TRBD2	TGTGCCAGCAGCCTCGGCGGGAGGGCCGTAGAGCAGTTCTTC	CASSLGGRAVEQFF
TRBV7-2	NA	TRBJ1-2	12	NA	TGTGCCAGCAGCTTAGCTCTGGCTGGCTACACCTTC	CASSLALAGYTF
TRBV9	NA	TRBJ1-1	17	NA	TGTGCCAGCAGCGCCCAAGGACAGCAATCCATGAACACTGAAGCTTTCTTT	CASSAQGQQSMNTEAFF
TRBV7-3	NA	TRBJ2-5	14	TRBD2	TGTGCCAGCAGCCCATGGGGGGGGGTAGAGACCCAGTACTTC	CASSPWGGVETQYF
TRBV18	NA	TRBJ1-2	16	TRBD1	TGTGCCAGCTCACCAGTGTCGGGACAGGTGGAGGGAGGCTACACCTTC	CASSPVSGQVEGGYTF